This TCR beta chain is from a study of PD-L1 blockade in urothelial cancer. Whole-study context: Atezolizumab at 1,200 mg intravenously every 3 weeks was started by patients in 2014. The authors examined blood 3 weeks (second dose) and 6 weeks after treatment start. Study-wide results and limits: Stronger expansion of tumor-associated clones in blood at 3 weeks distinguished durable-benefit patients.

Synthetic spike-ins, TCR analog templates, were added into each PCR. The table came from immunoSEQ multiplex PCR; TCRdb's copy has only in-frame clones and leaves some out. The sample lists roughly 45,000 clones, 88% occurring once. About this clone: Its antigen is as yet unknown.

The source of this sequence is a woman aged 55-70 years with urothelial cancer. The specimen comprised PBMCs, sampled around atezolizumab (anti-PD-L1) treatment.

CDR3 residues: CASSRTSGISTEQFF. CDR3 sequence (DNA): TGTGCCAGCAGCCGGACTAGCGGGATAAGCACTGAGCAGTTCTTC. The chain combines TRBV11-2 with TRBJ2-1; 12 positions match TRBD2. V lost 5 bases to trimming and J lost 9 bases; unmatched junction nucleotides: 8. CDR1 SGHAT and CDR2 FQNNGV come from the germline V gene. The CDR3 consists of 15 residues.